This record concerns one T cell receptor beta chain sequence. The data were taken from a study of blood T cell repertoires in COVID-19. On the study more broadly: From the United States, Italy and Spain came samples of acute and convalescent COVID-19. PBMCs, B-cell-depleted T cells, or T cells were the source of the cDNA or gDNA that made up the material.

Authors' processing steps: Counts of nucleated cells, estimated from reference gene primer amplification, were obtained. Repertoires were generated with immunoSEQ multiplex PCR, while TCRdb's copy carries only in-frame clones and drops some. V and J calls and clone size are those listed in that table; D and trimming were worked out from the DNA. The table has 13,000 or so clones, approximately 87% seen once. CDR1 and CDR2 (germline): MGHRA, YSYEKL. V gave up 1 base and J gave up 0 bases; unmatched junction bases: 5. CDR3 length equals 17 residues. This receptor was identified in a man aged 35-49 years with active or convalescent COVID-19. The chain combines TRBV4-1 with TRBJ2-3; TRBD2 agrees at 9 bases. Input material: peripheral blood. The CDR3 loop reads CASSQGSGGSSTDTQYF. CDR3 coding DNA: TGCGCCAGCAGCCAAGGTAGCGGGGGATCTAGCACAGATACGCAGTATTTT.